The 27 T cell receptor beta chains given below trace back to one sample, sequenced in a study of regulatory T cells in long-lasting Graves disease. HTBI primers from iRepertoire and Arm-PCR of CDR3 regions yielded the TCR beta libraries. From the multiplex PCR reads, TCRdb called clonotypes with MiXCR, one entry per CDR3 protein. This table has around 250,000 distinct CDR3 sequences, roughly 18% appearing once. Time point defined: newly diagnosed GD, antithyroid drugs for less than 3 months. Making the TCR library involved RNA that had been extracted from PBMCs. Another study also made use of these data, one on T cells in Graves' hyperthyroidism and ophthalmopathy.

Here the sequenced sample was peripheral blood mononuclear cells (PBMCs), taken at new diagnosis, from a patient treated with antithyroid drugs. All receptors derive from a woman aged 30 to 39 with Graves disease.

This clonotype was seen at least ten times. The chain links TRBV5-8 to TRBJ1-4, with 9 bases identical to TRBD1. V gave up 0 bases and J gave up 8 bases; unmatched junction bases: 5. CDR1 is SGHTS, CDR2 YDEGEE, per germline. The CDR3 loop spans 15 amino acids. CDR3 amino acids: CASSLEGQGREKLFF. The CDR3 DNA reads TGTGCCAGCAGCTTGGAGGGACAGGGTAGGGAAAAACTGTTTTTT.

This clonotype was counted at least ten times. The gene calls are TRBV20-1 and TRBJ1-6, with D uncertain. Germline V gene lookup returns CDR1 DFQATT and CDR2 SNEGSKA (reference sequence). V lost 3 bases and J lost 7, with 7 bases in between. The CDR3 has 12 amino acids. CDR3 region: CSASRMNSPLHF. For the CDR3, the DNA is TGCAGTGCTAGTCGGATGAATTCACCCCTCCACTTT.

This clonotype was observed many times. This rearrangement joins TRBV5-1 to TRBJ2-5; D perhaps matches TRBD2 (6 bases). V dropped 8 bases and J dropped 5 bases, with 16 bases sitting between them. CDR1 and CDR2 from the germline V gene are SGHRS and YFSETQ. This CDR3 spans 13 amino acids. CDR3 region: CASREEGWETQYF. Written as DNA, the CDR3 is TGCGCCAGTAGAGAGGAGGGCTGGGAGACCCAGTACTTC.

The table lists this clonotype with many counts. The chain has TRBV7-8 and TRBJ2-1, with 10 bases lining up with TRBD1. Germline V gene sequence: CDR1 SGHVS, CDR2 FQNEAQ. With V trimmed by 3 bases and J by 4 bases, 3 bases remained unmatched. The CDR3 has 15 residues. CDR3 in DNA: TGTGCCAGCAGCTTGGGGACAGGGGATTACAATGAGCAGTTCTTC. Protein sequence: CASSLGTGDYNEQFF.

This clonotype was observed at least ten times. The chain has TRBV7-2 and TRBJ1-6; D not certain. V lost 5 bases and J lost 8, with 19 bases in between. The germline V gene has CDR1 SGHTA and CDR2 FQGNSA. This CDR3 is 16 amino acids long. The CDR3 reads CASSPSATRRDSPLHF. DNA of the CDR3: TGTGCCAGCAGCCCGTCGGCGACCCGTAGAGATTCACCCCTCCACTTT. The variable domain in full, completed from reference TRBV7-2 and TRBJ1-6, reads GAGVSQSPSNKVTEKGKDVELRCDPISGHTALYWYRQSLGQGLEFLIYFQGNSAPDKSGLPSDRFSAERTGGSVSTLTIQRTQQEDSAVYLCASSPSATRRDSPLHFGNGTRLTVT.

In this sample, this clonotype turned up many times. Mismatch with germline at one junction end may stem from a read error. The DNA for the CDR3 is TGTGCCAGCAGCCGGGGACAGGGGGCAAGAGACACTGAAGCTTTCTTT. Protein sequence: CASSRGQGARDTEAFF. The V call is TRBV5-1, the J call TRBJ1-1; 12 nucleotides match TRBD1. The germline CDR1 and CDR2 sequences are SGHRS and YFSETQ. The length of the CDR3 is 16 residues.

This clonotype was counted a few times. A much larger clone differs by one base, so this may be a read error. The J gene is TRBJ1-1, the V gene TRBV2; TRBD1 aligns across 9 bases. Germline CDR1 is SNHLY and CDR2 is FYNNEI. The CDR3 totals 17 residues. The CDR3 bases are TGTGCCAGCAGTGAAGCGAGTACCGGGACAGGGCCCACTGAAGCTTCCTTT. It translates to CASSEASTGTGPTEASF.

This clonotype has at least ten counts. This chain joins TRBV6-5 and TRBJ1-1; no clear D. This CDR3 has 15 amino acids. Germline V gene sequence: CDR1 MNHEY, CDR2 SVGAGI. V lost 4 bases, J lost 1 base, and 13 bases lay in between. The CDR3 sequence is CASSLKGWRNTEAFF. The CDR3 DNA reads as TGTGCCAGCAGTTTAAAGGGCTGGAGGAACACTGAAGCTTTCTTT.

This chain connects TRBV19 to TRBJ2-3; 9 nucleotides line up with TRBD1. The CDR3 is 14 residues long. J lost 6 bases, V lost 4 bases, and 5 bases had no gene match. Germline V gene sequence: CDR1 LNHDA, CDR2 SQIVND (reference sequence). In DNA form, the CDR3 reads TGTGCCAGTAGTAGGACAGGGGTGGGGGATACGCAGTATTTT. Protein product: CASSRTGVGDTQYF.

This clonotype has at least ten counts. This chain uses TRBV2 with TRBJ1-6; 8 bases are shared with TRBD1. The V segment lost 5 bases and the J segment 7 bases; nucleotides outside the gene matches: 1. CDR3 length: 13 residues. The germline V gene has CDR1 SNHLY and CDR2 FYNNEI. DNA of the CDR3: TGTGCCAGCAGTAGACAGGGGAATTCACCCCTCCACTTT. Translation: CASSRQGNSPLHF.

The chain employs TRBV7-2 and TRBJ2-2, with 10 bases lining up with TRBD2. CDR1 SGHTA and CDR2 FQGNSA come from the germline V gene. The CDR3 runs 19 residues. J lost 6 bases, V lost 0 bases, and 13 bases had no gene match. CDR3 loop: CASSLARPSGSVLAGELFF. In DNA form, the CDR3 reads TGTGCCAGCAGCTTAGCGCGGCCTAGCGGGAGTGTTTTAGCCGGGGAGCTGTTTTTT.

CDR3 sequence (DNA): TGTGCCAGCAGCCACCCGACAGGGGGCGAATCACCCCTCCACTTT. This sequence encodes CASSHPTGGESPLHF. The chain has TRBV3-1 and TRBJ1-6; 10 positions agree with TRBD1. This CDR3 spans 15 amino acids. Germline V lookup: CDR1 LGHDT, CDR2 YNNKEL (reference sequence). V was pared by 3 bases and J by 10 bases, with 6 bases of the junction left unmatched.

This clonotype was counted ten times or more. The CDR3 DNA is TGCGCCAGCACACAAAGCCCGTCCGGGGCCAACGTCCTGACTTTC. Its protein product is CASTQSPSGANVLTF. The rearrangement links TRBV4-1 to TRBJ2-6; D remains unclear. There are 15 residues in the CDR3. CDR1 and CDR2 from the germline V gene are MGHRA and YSYEKL. Trimming took 7 bases from V and 4 from J, leaving 14 bases between them.

This clonotype came up many times. The chain has TRBV15 and TRBJ2-7; D remains unclear. Germline V gene sequence: CDR1 LNHNV, CDR2 YYDKDF (reference sequence). The CDR3 has 18 amino acids. Trimming shortened V by 0 bases and J by 3 bases, and 21 bases separated the two germline ends. For the CDR3, the DNA is TGTGCCACCAGCAGAGAACATATTAGGACGGGCTTCTTCTACGAGCAGTACTTC. This encodes CATSREHIRTGFFYEQYF.

The table lists this clonotype with many counts. The CDR3 region is CASSSDREEQYF. CDR3 DNA: TGTGCCAGCTCATCGGACAGGGAAGAGCAGTACTTC. This chain links TRBV18 with TRBJ2-7; 8 bases agree with TRBD1. V shed 5 bases and J 7 bases; nucleotides not matched to a gene: 4. Germline lookup yields CDR1 KGHSH and CDR2 LQKENI. The CDR3 is 12 amino acids.

This clonotype was observed many times. This chain connects TRBV7-2 to TRBJ2-2, with 7 bases aligning to TRBD1. The CDR3 spans 18 residues. Trimming removed 1 base from V and 5 bases from J; junction bases left unmatched: 13. Germline CDR1 reads SGHTA; CDR2 reads FQGNSA. CDR3 in amino acids: CASSLDVLGGPGTGELFF. The CDR3, as DNA: TGTGCCAGCAGCTTAGACGTGCTAGGGGGCCCGGGGACCGGGGAGCTGTTTTTT.

This clonotype was seen a few times. This could be a read error, since a much larger clone is one nucleotide away. The chain has TRBV27 and TRBJ2-3; 8 bases align to TRBD1. The DNA end favors TRBJ1-1, so the J call may be wrong. The CDR3 consists of 13 residues. The V gene's germline CDR1 is MNHEY and CDR2 SMNVEV (reference sequence). The CDR3 sequence is CASSSSGGGIAFF. The CDR3 DNA reads as TGTGCCAGCAGTTCCTCAGGGGGCGGGATAGCTTTCTTT.

Many counts were recorded for this clonotype. The J gene is TRBJ1-5, the V gene TRBV3-1, with D perhaps TRBD1 (5 bases). V was clipped by 0 bases and J by 7 bases, with 16 bases between them. Germline CDR1 reads LGHDT; CDR2 reads YNNKEL (reference sequence). The CDR3 is 16 residues long. CDR3 sequence reads: CASSQESGPGLQPQHF. In nucleotides, the CDR3 is TGTGCCAGCAGCCAAGAATCGGGGCCGGGGTTACAGCCCCAGCATTTT.

The sample holds one count of this clonotype. The chain uses TRBV28 and TRBJ2-5; 16 nucleotides line up with TRBD2. The CDR3 spans 17 residues. The ends lost 6 bases at V and 0 bases at J; junction bases unmatched: 4. CDR1 MDHEN and CDR2 SYDVKM come from the germline V gene. The CDR3 sequence is CASSYGTSGGDQETQYF. CDR3 nucleotides: TGTGCCAGCAGCTATGGGACTAGCGGGGGGGACCAAGAGACCCAGTACTTC.

This clonotype was seen many times. The genes are TRBV7-2 and TRBJ2-1, with unresolved D. Germline V gene sequence: CDR1 SGHTA, CDR2 FQGNSA. The CDR3 has 14 amino acids. V lost 5 bases to trimming and J lost 8 bases, with 16 bases between them. The CDR3 here is CASSRVGQSHEQFF. CDR3 DNA sequence: TGTGCCAGCAGCCGGGTCGGGCAGAGTCATGAGCAGTTCTTC.

There are a few counts of this clonotype. This chain joins TRBV12-3 or TRBV12-4 and TRBJ1-2; possibly TRBD1 for D (6 bases). This CDR3 comprises 12 residues. Trimming shortened V by 6 bases and J by 7 bases, and 12 bases separated the two germline ends. The CDR3 DNA reads TGTGCCAGCAGCCGACAGGAGGTTGGCTACACCTTC. Its translation is CASSRQEVGYTF.

At least ten counts were recorded for this clonotype. The J gene is TRBJ1-1, the V gene TRBV5-5; the D is unclear. The CDR3 is 14 amino acids. Deletions cut 1 base from V and 0 bases from J, with 7 bases between. Germline V lookup: CDR1 SGHKS, CDR2 YYEKEE (reference sequence). The CDR3 DNA is TGTGCCAGCAGCTTGTCAGTCATGAACACTGAAGCTTTCTTT. It translates to CASSLSVMNTEAFF. The entire variable domain, with the rest obtained from reference TRBV5-5 and TRBJ1-1, is as follows: DAGVTQSPTHLIKTRGQQVTLRCSPISGHKSVSWYQQVLGQGPQFIFQYYEKEERGRGNFPDRFSARQFPNYSSELNVNALLLGDSALYLCASSLSVMNTEAFFGQGTRLTVV.

This clonotype has just a few counts. V gene TRBV3-1 combines with J gene TRBJ2-2, with 13 bases aligning to TRBD2. Germline loops: CDR1 LGHDT, CDR2 YNNKEL (reference sequence). This CDR3 is built from 17 residues. V dropped 2 bases and J dropped 4; count of bases not matched to a gene: 4. The CDR3 region is CASSQTSGGGITGELFF. For the CDR3, the DNA is TGTGCCAGCAGCCAAACTAGCGGGGGGGGGATCACCGGGGAGCTGTTTTTT. The full variable domain, with the rest looked up from reference TRBV3-1 and TRBJ2-2, is DTAVSQTPKYLVTQMGNDKSIKCEQNLGHDTMYWYKQDSKKFLKIMFSYNNKELIINETVPNRFSPKSPDKAHLNLHINSLELGDSAVYFCASSQTSGGGITGELFFGEGSRLTVL.

Regarding this clonotype: The conserved closing phenylalanine or tryptophan is absent in this CDR3, likely reflecting a read error. The chain couples TRBV9 to TRBJ2-1; 10 bases line up with TRBD1. This CDR3 comprises 19 residues. The germline V gene encodes CDR1 SGDLS and CDR2 YYNGEE. Losses at the gene ends were 2 bases for V and 5 bases for J; bases not matched to a gene: 16. CDR3 sequence reads: CASSVSTPSGTGDNNEQFL. CDR3 coding DNA: TGTGCCAGCAGCGTCAGTACCCCTTCCGGGACAGGGGATAACAATGAGCAGTTCCTC.

This clonotype was seen repeatedly, ten times or more. The rearrangement joins TRBV7-6 to TRBJ2-2; D may correspond to TRBD1 or TRBD2 (5 bases each). V gave up 2 bases and J gave up 5 bases, with 12 bases separating them. The CDR3 loop spans 15 amino acids. Germline assignment: CDR1 SGHVS and CDR2 FNYEAQ. The CDR3 reads CASSLTRGRTGELFF. In DNA, the CDR3 is TGTGCCAGCAGCTTAACTAGGGGACGAACCGGGGAGCTGTTTTTT.

Many counts were recorded for this clonotype. The chain recombines TRBV20-1 with TRBJ1-3; unclear D gene. With 6 bases removed from V and 1 base from J, the gap between germline ends came to 13 bases. This CDR3 comprises 14 residues. Germline CDR1 is DFQATT and CDR2 is SNEGSKA (reference sequence). CDR3: CSASKGPSGNTIYF. DNA for the CDR3: TGCAGTGCGTCTAAGGGCCCATCTGGAAACACCATATATTTT.

Many counts were recorded for this clonotype. DNA of the CDR3: TGTGCCAGCAGTGCCGGGGACGTCTCCTACGAGCAGTACTTC. It specifies CASSAGDVSYEQYF. V is TRBV2 and J is TRBJ2-7; D tentatively reads TRBD1 or TRBD2 (5 bases each). V was pared by 4 bases and J by 0 bases, with 10 bases between. The V gene's germline CDR1 is SNHLY and CDR2 FYNNEI. The CDR3 runs 14 residues.